This is a list of T cell receptor beta chains from one sample in a study of blood T cell repertoires in COVID-19. Using immunoSEQ multiplex PCR, the repertoire was profiled, and TCRdb retains in-frame clones only, with some absent. The sample has approximately 260,000 clones, 75% to 95% seen once. The material sequenced was PBMCs or T cells enriched from blood (not recorded which). The receptor set was obtained from a young woman who had recovered from COVID-19. Both conserved end residues are trimmed from each CDR3. The D gene is left open where the match is weak. Where a row states a size, it is once, few, many or the class of an expanded clone; other rows omit it.

CDR3: ASSRKRGGPTDTQY
D: TRBD2
V: TRBV7-2
size: NA
J: TRBJ2-3

CDR3: SVGGVRNQPQH
D: NA
V: TRBV29-1
size: NA
J: TRBJ1-5

CDR3: ASSVKATVSNQPQH
D: NA
V: TRBV27
size: NA
J: TRBJ1-5

CDR3: ASSLLGPEQY
D: NA
V: TRBV5-1
size: NA
J: TRBJ2-7

CDR3: AISEGQTGVEIEAF
D: TRBD1
V: TRBV10-3
size: NA
J: TRBJ1-1

CDR3: ASSSYREQNYGYT
D: NA
V: TRBV7-9
size: NA
J: TRBJ1-2

CDR3: ASSEFFGGVNQPQH
D: NA
V: TRBV25-1
size: once
J: TRBJ1-5

CDR3: ASSPGTGAQPQH
D: TRBD1
V: TRBV18
size: NA
J: TRBJ1-5

CDR3: ASSVEGGELAVVDTIY
D: NA
V: TRBV7-9
size: many
J: TRBJ1-3

CDR3: ASTLNSDSPLH
D: NA
V: TRBV7-9
size: NA
J: TRBJ1-6

CDR3: ASSLDPNSNYGYT
D: NA
V: TRBV7-2
size: NA
J: TRBJ1-2

CDR3: ASSPRGLAGGRSYNEQF
D: TRBD2
V: TRBV11-3
size: NA
J: TRBJ2-1

CDR3: ASTWTGDYGYT
D: TRBD1
V: TRBV5-4
size: NA
J: TRBJ1-2

CDR3: ASSLRTSGEYNEQF
D: TRBD2
V: TRBV4-2
size: NA
J: TRBJ2-1

CDR3: ASGADRGGNQPQH
D: TRBD1
V: TRBV2
size: NA
J: TRBJ1-5

CDR3: ASRPRGGLRSYNSPLH
D: NA
V: TRBV7-7
size: NA
J: TRBJ1-6

CDR3: ASSPSGGYGYT
D: NA
V: TRBV6-2/TRBV6-3
size: NA
J: TRBJ1-2

CDR3: ASRPVEREMADTQY
D: TRBD2
V: TRBV2
size: NA
J: TRBJ2-3

CDR3: ASSIAGNQPQH
D: NA
V: TRBV18
size: NA
J: TRBJ1-5

CDR3: ASSPSRASGTDTQY
D: TRBD2
V: TRBV7-3
size: NA
J: TRBJ2-3

CDR3: ASSQAEGATDTQY
D: TRBD1
V: TRBV4-3
size: medium-sized
J: TRBJ2-3

CDR3: ASSSVAASTDTQY
D: NA
V: TRBV9
size: NA
J: TRBJ2-3

CDR3: ASSFDPYRVVETQY
D: NA
V: TRBV28
size: few
J: TRBJ2-5

CDR3: AISPGQSDTEAF
D: NA
V: TRBV10-3
size: NA
J: TRBJ1-1

CDR3: ASSKSLGQGVHEQY
D: NA
V: TRBV21-1
size: NA
J: TRBJ2-7

CDR3: ASSVELAVTGELF
D: TRBD2
V: TRBV9
size: NA
J: TRBJ2-2

CDR3: ASSLRADPTTF
D: NA
V: TRBV7-2
size: NA
J: TRBJ1-1

CDR3: ASSFRVDIYNSPLH
D: NA
V: TRBV5-6
size: NA
J: TRBJ1-6

CDR3: ASKPDSPTYEQY
D: NA
V: TRBV2
size: NA
J: TRBJ2-7

CDR3: ASSSGTGNTIY
D: NA
V: TRBV7-3
size: NA
J: TRBJ1-3

CDR3: ASSDPPGHNSPLH
D: NA
V: TRBV9
size: few
J: TRBJ1-6

CDR3: ASSSGPEHGNTIY
D: NA
V: TRBV5-1
size: NA
J: TRBJ1-3

CDR3: ASSTGTKFYNEQF
D: NA
V: TRBV28
size: NA
J: TRBJ2-1

CDR3: ASSPPGLAGAKY
D: TRBD2
V: TRBV18
size: NA
J: TRBJ2-7

CDR3: ASSPSGQGYEQY
D: TRBD1
V: TRBV28
size: NA
J: TRBJ2-7

CDR3: ASSKNQRGGLY
D: TRBD2
V: TRBV2
size: NA
J: TRBJ2-3

CDR3: ASSQPLAKNIQY
D: NA
V: TRBV4-1
size: NA
J: TRBJ2-4

CDR3: ASSHNPQYRDRGVGNEKLF
D: TRBD1
V: TRBV3-1/TRBV3-2
size: NA
J: TRBJ1-4

CDR3: ASSTGVASYEQY
D: TRBD1
V: TRBV19
size: once
J: TRBJ2-7

CDR3: ASSRTQNTEAF
D: NA
V: TRBV18
size: NA
J: TRBJ1-1

CDR3: ASEGATSGRAREYEQY
D: TRBD2
V: TRBV28
size: NA
J: TRBJ2-7

CDR3: ASSAHEGGITEAF
D: NA
V: TRBV9
size: NA
J: TRBJ1-1

CDR3: SVEWAEDTEAF
D: NA
V: TRBV29-1
size: NA
J: TRBJ1-1

CDR3: ASSDRGKETQY
D: NA
V: TRBV2
size: NA
J: TRBJ2-5

CDR3: ASSQGYLLAGKADTQY
D: TRBD2
V: TRBV4-1
size: NA
J: TRBJ2-3

CDR3: ASSQGDGGWGAF
D: NA
V: TRBV4-2
size: NA
J: TRBJ1-1

CDR3: ASSLDARGYGYT
D: NA
V: TRBV5-1
size: NA
J: TRBJ1-2

CDR3: ASSRLAGGSYEQY
D: TRBD2
V: TRBV7-6
size: NA
J: TRBJ2-7

CDR3: ASSQGADTEAF
D: TRBD1
V: TRBV6-4
size: once
J: TRBJ1-1